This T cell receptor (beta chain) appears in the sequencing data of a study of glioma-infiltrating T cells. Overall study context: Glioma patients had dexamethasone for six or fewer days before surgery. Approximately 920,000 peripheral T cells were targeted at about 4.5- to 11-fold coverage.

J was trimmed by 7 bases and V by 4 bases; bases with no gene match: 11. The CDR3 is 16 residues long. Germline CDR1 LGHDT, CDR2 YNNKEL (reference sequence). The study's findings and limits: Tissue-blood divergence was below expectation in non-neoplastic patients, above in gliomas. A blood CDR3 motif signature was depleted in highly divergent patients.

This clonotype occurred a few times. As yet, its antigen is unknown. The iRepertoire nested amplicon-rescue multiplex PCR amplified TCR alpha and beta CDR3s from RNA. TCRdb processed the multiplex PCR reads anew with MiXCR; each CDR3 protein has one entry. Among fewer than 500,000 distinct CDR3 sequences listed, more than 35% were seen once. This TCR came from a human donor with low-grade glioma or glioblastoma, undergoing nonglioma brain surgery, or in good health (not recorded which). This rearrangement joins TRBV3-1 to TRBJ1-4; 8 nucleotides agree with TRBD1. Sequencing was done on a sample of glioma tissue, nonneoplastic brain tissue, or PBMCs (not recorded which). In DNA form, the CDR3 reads TGTGCCAGCAGCCGTACCCCCGGGACAGGCCGTGAAAAACTGTTTTTT. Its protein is CASSRTPGTGREKLFF.